Described below is a single T cell receptor (beta chain) sequence and its context. Antigen specificity is unknown. This record belongs to a study of T cell responses to AZD1222 COVID-19 vaccine. General study points: Baseline testing showed seropositivity in only six or seven AZD1222 recipients. Regions 160-218 and 743-854 dominated among vaccine-associated CD4 TCRs spanning spike. The study found Spike-specific TCR breadth and depth rose after two AZD1222 doses. Variant regions that are unmutated are reportedly the target of nearly half of spike-specific TCRs.

Germline CDR1 is SGHDN and CDR2 is FVKESK. V was pared by 4 bases and J by 2 bases, with 8 bases of the junction left unmatched. The CDR3 sequence is 16 residues long. TCRdb's table, derived via immunoSEQ multiplex PCR, lists solely in-frame clones and lacks some. The sample has more than 150,000 clones, roughly nine tenths seen once; the top ten hold roughly 7%. The receptor was isolated from an adult who had recovered from COVID-19. This chain uses TRBV14 with TRBJ2-5; 9 bases align to TRBD1. Sample: peripheral blood, taken after recovery from COVID-19. In DNA form, the CDR3 reads TGTGCCAGCAGCCGAGGAACAGGGGGCTGGCAAGAGACCCAGTACTTC. Protein sequence: CASSRGTGGWQETQYF.